One and the same sample provided the 20 T cell receptor beta chains below, sequenced in a study of T-cell reconstitution after alpha-beta-depleted transplantation in children. The library targeted TCRbeta and was prepared with unique molecular identifiers. TCRdb re-called the PCR reads through MiXCR, storing one row per CDR3 protein. The sample yields 700,000 to 950,000 distinct CDR3 sequences, approximately 15% seen once. The sample here was PBMCs, mostly from graft donor cells, taken 360 days after TCRalphabeta/CD19-depleted stem cell transplant. The receptor source for this set is a male patient younger than 18 who had a stem cell transplant for acute lymphoblastic leukemia, so the T cells may come from the graft donor.

The chain combines TRBV6-5 with TRBJ2-1; 12 positions match TRBD2. The ends lost 2 bases at V and 5 bases at J; junction bases unmatched: 13. In germline, CDR1 is MNHEY, CDR2 SVGAGI. The CDR3 extends over 19 amino acids. The CDR3 here is CASSYGGAGLAGGNNEQFF. The CDR3 nucleotides read TGTGCCAGCAGTTACGGGGGGGCTGGGCTAGCGGGAGGGAACAATGAGCAGTTCTTC.

This rearrangement joins TRBV4-1 to TRBJ1-1; 7 bases agree with TRBD1. From germline, CDR1 is MGHRA and CDR2 YSYEKL. The V gene end was trimmed by 2 bases and the J gene end by 0 bases; junction bases not matched to a gene: 9. The CDR3 runs 17 residues. In nucleotides, the CDR3 is TGCGCCAGCAGCCAAACCGACAGGGCCATTATGAACACTGAAGCTTTCTTT. It codes for CASSQTDRAIMNTEAFF.

This clonotype appeared many times. The chain couples TRBV7-9 to TRBJ2-7, with D possibly being TRBD1 (5 bases). The V gene's germline CDR1 is SEHNR and CDR2 FQNEAQ (reference sequence). This CDR3 contains 14 residues. V was clipped by 4 bases and J by 0 bases, with 10 bases between them. The DNA for the CDR3 is TGTGCCAGCAGCTCCGACAGATTCTCCTACGAGCAGTACTTC. Encoded protein: CASSSDRFSYEQYF.

The chain carries TRBV5-1 and TRBJ2-7; weak D call: TRBD1 (7 bases). The germline gives CDR1 SGHRS, CDR2 YFSETQ. V was shortened by 1 base and J by 4 bases, with 12 bases between the two germline ends. This CDR3 has 14 amino acids. The CDR3 DNA reads TGCGCCAGCAGCTTGTGGACAGGAGGGTACGAGCAGTACTTC. This sequence encodes CASSLWTGGYEQYF.

The sample holds a few counts of this clonotype. The V and J genes are TRBV20-1 and TRBJ2-7; 12 bases line up with TRBD2. This CDR3 has 18 residues. Losses at the gene ends were 2 bases for V and 4 bases for J; bases not matched to a gene: 15. Germline V gene sequence: CDR1 DFQATT, CDR2 SNEGSKA (reference sequence). As DNA, the CDR3 is TGCAGTGCTAGAAAAAGGACTAGCGGGATTTACAAGGGGTACGAGCAGTACTTC. It yields the protein CSARKRTSGIYKGYEQYF.

The rearrangement uses TRBV5-6 and TRBJ1-1, with D tentatively TRBD1 (6 bases). Trimming left V 5 bases short and J 5 bases short, with 13 bases between. From germline, CDR1 is SGHDT and CDR2 YYEEEE. The CDR3 sequence is 13 residues long. The CDR3: CASRPQGTTEAFF. The CDR3 DNA follows: TGTGCCAGCAGACCTCAGGGGACGACTGAAGCTTTCTTT.

The chain recombines TRBV20-1 with TRBJ1-1; 7 positions agree with TRBD1. Per the germline V gene, CDR1 is DFQATT and CDR2 is SNEGSKA (reference sequence). The CDR3 has 15 residues. Trimming cost V 0 bases and J 4 bases; bases outside gene matches: 8. The CDR3 DNA sequence: TGCAGTGCTAGAGATCGGACAGGTCGATTCACTGAAGCTTTCTTT. It yields the protein CSARDRTGRFTEAFF.

V and J are TRBV29-1 and TRBJ2-1; D gene uncertain. The CDR3 runs 12 residues. Trimming pared 6 bases from V and 2 bases from J, leaving 8 bases between. The germline V gene encodes CDR1 SQVTM and CDR2 ANQGSEA. The CDR3 sequence is CSVGPTYNEQFF. The CDR3 DNA follows: TGCAGCGTAGGGCCCACCTACAATGAGCAGTTCTTC.

This clonotype was counted at least ten times. The J gene is TRBJ2-3, the V gene TRBV4-1; TRBD2 matches at 14 bases. Germline lookup yields CDR1 MGHRA and CDR2 YSYEKL. V gave up 6 bases and J gave up 5 bases; unmatched junction bases: 7. This CDR3 comprises 16 residues. The CDR3 region is CASRWGLAGDGDTQYF. The CDR3, as DNA: TGCGCCAGCAGATGGGGACTAGCGGGAGATGGAGATACGCAGTATTTT.

V and J are TRBV20-1 and TRBJ1-2; tentative D call: TRBD1 (6 bases). CDR1 and CDR2 from the germline V gene are DFQATT and SNEGSKA (reference sequence). The CDR3 length is 15 residues. Trimming shortened V by 0 bases and J by 8 bases, and 19 bases separated the two germline ends. CDR3 protein: CSARDVIPGALGYTF. As DNA, the CDR3 is TGCAGTGCTAGAGATGTTATCCCAGGGGCGCTGGGCTACACCTTC.

This clonotype was detected many times. J is TRBJ2-7 and V is TRBV10-3, with D hard to call. V was trimmed by 6 bases and J by 2 bases, leaving 5 bases between them. Germline CDR1 reads ENHRY; CDR2 reads SYGVKD. The length of the CDR3 is 11 residues. DNA for the CDR3: TGTGCCATCAGCGAGACCTACGAGCAGTACTTC. Amino acids: CAISETYEQYF.

This clonotype was picked up a small number of times. V gene TRBV12-3 or TRBV12-4 combines with J gene TRBJ2-7, with TRBD1 matching 7 bases. The length of the CDR3 is 15 residues. Trimming removed 6 bases from V and 0 bases from J; junction bases left unmatched: 8. The CDR3 DNA follows: TGTGCCAGCAGAAGACAGGGTTCGAGCTCCTACGAGCAGTACTTC. Amino acid sequence: CASRRQGSSSYEQYF.

Only a few counts were recorded for this clonotype. The CDR3 loop reads CSVGGWGRFSYEQYF. The DNA of the CDR3 is TGCAGCGTTGGAGGCTGGGGCAGGTTCTCCTACGAGCAGTACTTC. The genes are TRBV29-1 and TRBJ2-7; perhaps TRBD1 as D (5 bases). Trimming removed 4 bases at V and 0 bases at J, with 16 bases between. Germline loops: CDR1 SQVTM, CDR2 ANQGSEA. The CDR3 has 15 amino acids.

The V and J genes are TRBV7-3 and TRBJ2-2; D is possibly TRBD1 (5 bases). V was trimmed by 7 bases and J by 4 bases, leaving 22 bases between them. The CDR3 length is 17 residues. CDR1 SGHTA and CDR2 FQGTGA come from the germline V gene. The CDR3 here is CASMELPGYMGTGELFF. DNA of the CDR3: TGTGCCAGCATGGAGCTCCCAGGGTACATGGGCACCGGGGAGCTGTTTTTT.

Worth noting for this clonotype: A much larger clone differs from this one at a single base, so this may be a read error. The chain joins TRBV24-1 to TRBJ2-3; 12 bases map to TRBD2. This CDR3 spans 16 amino acids. Germline CDR1 is KGHDR and CDR2 is SFDVKD. CDR3 protein: CATSDPTSGRPDTQFF. DNA for the CDR3: TGTGCCACCAGTGACCCGACTAGCGGGAGACCAGATACGCAGTTTTTT.

The chain has TRBV18 and TRBJ2-3; 11 bases line up with TRBD2. Looked up from germline, CDR1 is KGHSH and CDR2 is LQKENI. The junction had 4 bases not matched to a gene; V was cut back by 0 bases and J by 2 bases. The CDR3 consists of 17 residues. The CDR3 here is CASSPPVLAGATDTQYF. The CDR3 region has the DNA TGTGCCAGCTCACCACCTGTACTAGCGGGAGCCACAGATACGCAGTATTTT.

This chain joins TRBV5-1 and TRBJ1-4; TRBD1 matches 8 bases. Unmatched junction bases numbered 10, after V lost 7 bases and J lost 5 bases. The V gene's germline CDR1 is SGHRS and CDR2 YFSETQ. This CDR3 spans 15 amino acids. CDR3: CASPRCRGRNEKLFF. In DNA form, the CDR3 reads TGCGCCAGCCCACGGTGCAGGGGGCGAAATGAAAAACTGTTTTTT.

This clonotype turned up a few times. The rearrangement links TRBV10-3 to TRBJ1-2; D gene uncertain. Trimming left V 3 bases short and J 8 bases short, with 10 bases between. There are 12 residues in the CDR3. CDR1 and CDR2 from the germline V gene are ENHRY and SYGVKD. CDR3 in DNA: TGTGCCATCAGTGATAGTGTCGAAGGCTACACCTTC. This sequence encodes CAISDSVEGYTF.

Turning to this clonotype: The junction departs from the called germline gene at one end, perhaps through a read error. V is TRBV19 and J is TRBJ2-1, with D perhaps TRBD2 (6 bases). The CDR3 sequence is 13 residues long. The germline V gene has CDR1 LNHDA and CDR2 SQIVND (reference sequence). The CDR3 sequence is CASSSGERNAQFF. The CDR3 bases are TGTGCCAGTAGTAGCGGGGAACGGAATGCGCAGTTCTTC. The full variable domain, rest sourced from reference TRBV19 and TRBJ2-1, is DGGITQSPKYLFRKEGQNVTLSCEQNLNHDAMYWYRQDPGQGLRLIYYSQIVNDFQKGDIAEGYSVSREKKESFPLTVTSAQKNPTAFYLCASSSGERNAQFFGPGTRLTVL.

This clonotype was counted between two and nine times. The chain has TRBV29-1 and TRBJ2-1, with 7 positions matching TRBD2. Germline V gene data show CDR1 as SQVTM and CDR2 as ANQGSEA. V lost 1 base to trimming and J lost 8 bases; unmatched junction nucleotides: 11. The length of the CDR3 is 15 residues. The CDR3 DNA reads TGCAGCGTTGAAGGAGAGGGACTAACGACCGATGAGCAGTTCTTC. Encoded protein: CSVEGEGLTTDEQFF.